Presented here are 14 T cell receptor beta chains from one specimen sequenced in a study of blood T cell repertoires in COVID-19. Assay: immunoSEQ multiplex PCR; the TCRdb copy retains only in-frame clones and omits some. The table lists some 200,000 clones, 81% of them singletons. The sequencing sample was made of peripheral blood. These receptors all stem from a woman older than 75 with COVID-19, enrolled during active disease.

This clone has more than one count but fewer than ten. V gene TRBV5-4 combines with J gene TRBJ1-2; tentative D call: TRBD1 (6 bases). The CDR3 sequence is 14 residues long. The germline V gene encodes CDR1 SGHNT and CDR2 YYREEE (reference sequence). V was cut by 4 bases and J by 7 bases, with 17 bases left in between. CDR3 amino acids: CASSLNRQAGGYTF. In nucleotides, the CDR3 is TGTGCCAGCAGCCTAAACCGACAGGCTGGTGGCTACACCTTC.

V gene TRBV4-2 combines with J gene TRBJ2-1; D remains ambiguous. The CDR3 contains 15 residues. In germline, CDR1 is LGHNA, CDR2 YNFKEQ. Trimming took off 0 bases at V and 6 bases at J, with 12 bases between the two ends. As DNA, the CDR3 is TGTGCCAGCAGCCAAGATGACGGGTATGGCAATGAGCAGTTCTTC. It is translated as CASSQDDGYGNEQFF.

This clone is a singleton in its sample. The gene calls are TRBV5-8 and TRBJ1-5, with D unresolved. Trimming cost V 4 bases and J 3 bases, with 11 bases left between them. The CDR3 is 14 residues long. Germline assignment: CDR1 SGHTS and CDR2 YDEGEE. The CDR3 nucleotides read TGTGCCAGCAGCCGGGGAGGGTCCAATCAGCCCCAGCATTTT. This sequence encodes CASSRGGSNQPQHF.

The V and J genes are TRBV28 and TRBJ2-7; 7 bases match TRBD1. This CDR3 has 16 amino acids. CDR1 and CDR2 from the germline V gene are MDHEN and SYDVKM. The V gene end was trimmed by 1 base and the J gene end by 0 bases; junction bases not matched to a gene: 6. In nucleotides, the CDR3 is TGTGCCAGCAGTTTATCCCGACAGGGCGGCTCCTACGAGCAGTACTTC. Protein: CASSLSRQGGSYEQYF.

V and J are TRBV5-1 and TRBJ1-5; D is perhaps TRBD1 (5 bases). With 5 bases removed from V and 5 bases from J, the gap between germline ends came to 11 bases. This CDR3 region has 13 residues. Germline loops: CDR1 SGHRS, CDR2 YFSETQ. The CDR3 reads CASREGGDQPQHF. The CDR3 DNA follows: TGCGCCAGCAGGGAGGGAGGGGATCAGCCCCAGCATTTT.

This chain uses TRBV7-6 with TRBJ2-7; weak D call: TRBD2 (7 bases). From germline, CDR1 is SGHVS and CDR2 FNYEAQ. Trimming shortened V by 5 bases and J by 2 bases, and 16 bases separated the two germline ends. This CDR3 has 15 amino acids. In nucleotides, the CDR3 is TGTGCCAGCAGCCAGGGGCCTAGCGGAGCCTACGAGCAGTACTTC. Translated, it gives CASSQGPSGAYEQYF.

This chain connects TRBV18 to TRBJ1-2; 8 bases map to TRBD1. The V and J ends lost 2 bases and 8 bases, in that order; junction bases with no gene match: 7. The CDR3 is made up of 14 amino acids. The V gene's germline CDR1 is KGHSH and CDR2 LQKENI. This chain's CDR3 is CASSPTGTGGGYTF. The DNA of the CDR3 is TGTGCCAGCTCACCAACCGGGACAGGCGGGGGCTACACCTTC.

This clone appeared a few times. The rearrangement uses TRBV14 and TRBJ2-1; TRBD1 might be the D (5 bases). This CDR3 spans 16 amino acids. The V end lost 8 bases, the J end lost 5 bases, and 22 bases lay between the germline ends. Germline-derived CDR1 and CDR2 are SGHDN and FVKESK. CDR3 region: CASRAAQTQGNNEQFF. DNA for the CDR3: TGTGCCAGCCGCGCCGCACAAACTCAGGGAAACAATGAGCAGTTCTTC.

This clone has only one observation. The chain has TRBV6-5 and TRBJ2-5; TRBD1 aligns across 10 bases. CDR1 is MNHEY, CDR2 SVGAGI, per germline. The V and J ends lost 7 bases and 4 bases, in that order; junction bases with no gene match: 6. The CDR3 extends over 14 amino acids. CDR3 loop: CASNLDRGAETQYF. As DNA, the CDR3 is TGTGCCAGCAATCTGGACAGGGGGGCAGAGACCCAGTACTTC.

The J gene is TRBJ2-7, the V gene TRBV27; D call uncertain. This CDR3 has 13 residues. The germline V gene encodes CDR1 MNHEY and CDR2 SMNVEV (reference sequence). Deletions cut 2 bases from V and 0 bases from J, with 5 bases between. This chain's CDR3 is CASSLASSYEQYF. The CDR3 DNA reads as TGTGCCAGCAGTTTAGCGAGCTCCTACGAGCAGTACTTC.

The genes are TRBV9 and TRBJ1-5; 12 nucleotides align to TRBD1. The CDR3 is 15 residues long. Germline CDR1 SGDLS, CDR2 YYNGEE. V trimming: 4 bases; J trimming: 6 bases; junction bases outside the gene matches: 5. The CDR3 nucleotides are TGTGCCAGCAGCATAGGGACAGGGGGCGGTCAGCCCCAGCATTTT. Its protein is CASSIGTGGGQPQHF.

The chain is built from TRBV11-2 and TRBJ2-3; 12 bases fit TRBD2. V trimming: 1 base; J trimming: 2 bases; junction bases outside the gene matches: 10. The CDR3 loop spans 19 amino acids. Germline loops: CDR1 SGHAT, CDR2 FQNNGV. CDR3 protein: CASSLGLAGGRRNTDTQYF. DNA of the CDR3: TGTGCCAGCAGCTTAGGTCTAGCGGGAGGGAGAAGGAACACAGATACGCAGTATTTT.

This rearrangement joins TRBV27 to TRBJ1-2; 7 bases line up with TRBD1. The J segment lost 2 bases and the V segment lost 0 bases, leaving 9 bases of the junction unmatched. CDR3 length: 17 amino acids. The V gene's germline CDR1 is MNHEY and CDR2 SMNVEV (reference sequence). CDR3 DNA sequence: TGTGCCAGCAGTTTATCGGGGACAGCGGGCCTCAACTATGGCTACACCTTC. This encodes CASSLSGTAGLNYGYTF.

The chain links TRBV6-5 to TRBJ1-5, with 10 bases aligning to TRBD1. Looked up from germline, CDR1 is MNHEY and CDR2 is SVGAGI. With V trimmed by 7 bases and J by 7 bases, 7 bases remained unmatched. This CDR3 contains 14 residues. DNA of the CDR3: TGTGCCAGCACCGAGACAGGGGGCTGGCAGCCCCAGCATTTT. It yields the protein CASTETGGWQPQHF.